This TCR beta chain is drawn from a study of PD-1 blockade in classical Hodgkin lymphoma. Time point denoted: cycle 4 day 1 (C4D1), after 6 weeks of nivolumab. Each patient relapsed following autologous stem cell transplantation, and prior brentuximab vedotin exposure differed. Deletions cut 4 bases from V and 7 bases from J, with 21 bases between. The CDR3 loop spans 16 amino acids. Per the germline V gene, CDR1 is SGHKS and CDR2 is YYEKEE (reference sequence). Sequenced by immunoSEQ multiplex PCR; TCRdb stores in-frame clones only, minus some. The sample yields about 60,000 clones, approximately 94% seen once. Whole-study results and caveats: The baseline diversity of complete responders showed similarity to that of newly diagnosed patients. Later analyses included only patients treated at least 1 year post-ASCT. Unlike CD8+ TCR diversity, which did not rise significantly by C4D1, CD4+ TCR diversity did.

A word on this clone: The target antigen is unknown.

The sequenced sample was peripheral blood mononuclear cells (PBMCs), obtained before the fourth cycle of nivolumab. This clonotype originated in a human donor with classical Hodgkin lymphoma. The rearrangement links TRBV5-5 to TRBJ1-5, with a tentative D call TRBD1 (5 bases). CDR3 sequence (DNA): TGTGCCAGCAGCCTGGGTGGGGGATACTCCGAACAGCCCCAGCATTTT. Amino acid sequence: CASSLGGGYSEQPQHF. Together with reference TRBV5-5 and TRBJ1-5, the CDR3 gives the full variable domain: DAGVTQSPTHLIKTRGQQVTLRCSPISGHKSVSWYQQVLGQGPQFIFQYYEKEERGRGNFPDRFSARQFPNYSSELNVNALLLGDSALYLCASSLGGGYSEQPQHFGDGTRLSIL.